One sample yielded the 28 T cell receptor beta chains listed below, sequenced in a study of blood T cell repertoires in COVID-19. Profiled with immunoSEQ multiplex PCR; TCRdb holds only in-frame clones, not every one. The profile shows about 78,000 clones, around 80% of them singletons. Source material: peripheral blood. Receptors originate from a man aged 60 to 69 with active or convalescent COVID-19.

CDR3 sequence (DNA): TGTGCCAGCAGCTTAACTAGCGGGGGGGAGAGGGAGACCCAGTACTTC. Translating gives CASSLTSGGERETQYF. The chain recombines TRBV7-2 with TRBJ2-5, with 13 positions matching TRBD2. The CDR3 consists of 16 residues. CDR1 and CDR2 from the germline V gene are SGHTA and FQGNSA. The trim removed 2 bases at V and 5 bases at J, leaving 5 bases unmatched.

The rearrangement joins TRBV6-1 to TRBJ1-6; D not certain. The germline V gene encodes CDR1 MNHNS and CDR2 SASEGT. V shed 3 bases and J shed 13 bases, with 7 bases lying between them. This CDR3 is built from 11 residues. The CDR3 DNA is TGTGCCAGCAGTGAGGAGGACCCCCTCCACTTT. This translates into CASSEEDPLHF.

The V call is TRBV7-2, the J call TRBJ2-4, with 10 bases lining up with TRBD1. J gave up 7 bases and V 5 bases, and 11 bases lay outside the gene matches. Germline V gives CDR1 SGHTA, CDR2 FQGNSA. This CDR3 has 16 amino acids. The DNA of the CDR3 is TGTGCCAGCAGCCCGGACAGGGGGAGCGAAAGGAACATTCAGTACTTC. This codes for CASSPDRGSERNIQYF.

This clone was seen a single time. V and J are TRBV9 and TRBJ1-5; 7 nucleotides align to TRBD1. Trimming took 5 bases from V and 9 from J; bases not matched to a gene: 8. CDR1 is SGDLS, CDR2 YYNGEE, per germline. The CDR3 runs 13 residues. CDR3 nucleotides: TGTGCCAGCAGTGATACAGGGGTGGGGCCCCAGCATTTT. This sequence encodes CASSDTGVGPQHF. Full variable domain (outside the CDR3, taken from reference TRBV9 and TRBJ1-5): DSGVTQTPKHLITATGQRVTLRCSPRSGDLSVYWYQQSLDQGLQFLIQYYNGEERAKGNILERFSAQQFPDLHSELNLSSLELGDSALYFCASSDTGVGPQHFGDGTRLSIL.

The chain employs TRBV3-1 (or the pseudogene TRBV3-2) and TRBJ2-2; TRBD2 matches at 7 bases. Germline V gene data show CDR1 as LGHDT and CDR2 as YNNKEL (reference sequence). Germline trimming cut 3 bases from V and 0 bases from J; bases unmatched to any gene: 10. The CDR3 has 18 residues. The CDR3 DNA is TGTGCCAGCAGCCAGAGGACTAGTCCTGCTCCGAACACCGGGGAGCTGTTTTTT. Encoded protein: CASSQRTSPAPNTGELFF.

Turning to this clone: One end of the junction fails to match germline, which may point to a read error. The V call is TRBV20-1, the J call TRBJ2-3, with 12 nucleotides matching TRBD2. CDR3 size: 17 residues. The V gene's germline CDR1 is DFQATT and CDR2 SNEGSKA (reference sequence). This CDR3 is CSASEAPGGTSGPRPLF. In DNA form, the CDR3 reads TGCAGTGCTAGTGAGGCACCGGGGGGGACTAGCGGGCCCCGGCCGTTGTTT.

The chain uses TRBV12-3 or TRBV12-4 and TRBJ1-2, with D maybe TRBD1 (6 bases). The CDR3 totals 12 residues. Trimming stripped 4 bases from V and 3 bases from J, with 6 bases between. CDR3 residues: CASSYRDYGYTF. DNA of the CDR3: TGTGCCAGCAGTTACAGGGACTATGGCTACACCTTC.

This chain joins TRBV27 and TRBJ2-7; TRBD1 matches 8 bases. The CDR3 length is 16 residues. The J segment lost 3 bases and the V segment lost 0 bases, leaving 7 bases of the junction unmatched. Germline CDR1 is MNHEY and CDR2 is SMNVEV (reference sequence). The CDR3 nucleotides read TGTGCCAGCAGTTTATCCGGACAGGGAACGATCTACGAGCAGTACTTC. Protein product: CASSLSGQGTIYEQYF.

The rearrangement joins TRBV19 to TRBJ1-6, with 8 bases fitting TRBD1. CDR3 size: 20 residues. The germline CDR1 and CDR2 sequences are LNHDA and SQIVND (reference sequence). V was pared by 7 bases and J by 0 bases, with 17 bases of the junction left unmatched. This chain's CDR3 is CASTLPRTGISSSYNSPLHF. In nucleotides, the CDR3 is TGTGCCAGTACCTTGCCCCGGACAGGGATTTCCAGCTCCTATAATTCACCCCTCCACTTT.

The V gene is TRBV19, the J gene TRBJ2-3; 16 bases match TRBD2. This CDR3 region has 18 residues. The J segment lost 1 base and the V segment lost 10 bases, leaving 11 bases of the junction unmatched. The germline gives CDR1 LNHDA, CDR2 SQIVND (reference sequence). CDR3 protein: CATAGLAGGKDRTDTQYF. The CDR3, as DNA: TGTGCCACCGCGGGACTAGCGGGGGGGAAGGATCGCACAGATACGCAGTATTTT.

The chain has TRBV18 and TRBJ1-4; 7 bases agree with TRBD1. The CDR3 consists of 15 residues. The V segment lost 2 bases and the J segment 5 bases; nucleotides outside the gene matches: 5. Looked up from germline, CDR1 is KGHSH and CDR2 is LQKENI. As DNA, the CDR3 is TGTGCCAGCTCACCAACCGGGACAGACAATGAAAAACTGTTTTTT. Amino acid sequence: CASSPTGTDNEKLFF.

The V call is TRBV5-4, the J call TRBJ1-2; 9 nucleotides line up with TRBD1. This CDR3 contains 15 residues. J lost 3 bases, V lost 0 bases, and 3 bases had no gene match. Per the germline V gene, CDR1 is SGHNT and CDR2 is YYREEE (reference sequence). The CDR3: CASSLAGTGYYGYTF. CDR3 coding DNA: TGTGCCAGCAGCTTGGCGGGGACAGGGTACTATGGCTACACCTTC.

The chain carries TRBV7-2 and TRBJ2-7, with TRBD1 matching over 8 bases. Germline V lookup: CDR1 SGHTA, CDR2 FQGNSA. The CDR3 sequence is 15 residues long. Germline trimming cut 5 bases from V and 0 bases from J; bases unmatched to any gene: 6. The DNA for the CDR3 is TGTGCCAGCAGCCCAGGGGGCAGCCGCTCCTACGAGCAGTACTTC. It translates to CASSPGGSRSYEQYF.

This clone was detected only a few times. The gene calls are TRBV7-2 and TRBJ1-5; D gene ambiguous. Germline CDR1 reads SGHTA; CDR2 reads FQGNSA. The V end lost 1 base, the J end lost 3 bases, and 7 bases lay between the germline ends. This CDR3 region has 14 residues. CDR3 sequence reads: CASSLGLTNQPQHF. CDR3 DNA sequence: TGTGCCAGCAGCTTAGGACTCACCAATCAGCCCCAGCATTTT. Full variable domain (missing parts from reference TRBV7-2 and TRBJ1-5): GAGVSQSPSNKVTEKGKDVELRCDPISGHTALYWYRQSLGQGLEFLIYFQGNSAPDKSGLPSDRFSAERTGGSVSTLTIQRTQQEDSAVYLCASSLGLTNQPQHFGDGTRLSIL.

CDR3 region: CASSPIIRGSGYTF. Here the CDR3 DNA reads TGTGCCAGCAGCCCTATTATCCGGGGGAGTGGCTACACCTTC. The chain uses TRBV9 and TRBJ1-2, with a weak D call TRBD1 (5 bases). Per germline, CDR1 SGDLS and CDR2 YYNGEE. Between the trimmed V and J ends, which lost 4 bases and 7 bases, there was a span of 17 bases. The CDR3 runs to 14 residues.

The V call is TRBV6-2 or TRBV6-3, the J call TRBJ2-7; 11 positions match TRBD2. The junction had 4 bases not matched to a gene; V was cut back by 4 bases and J by 2 bases. This CDR3 is built from 15 residues. Germline CDR1 reads MNHEY; CDR2 reads SVGEGT. The CDR3 DNA reads as TGTGCCAGCAGTTTCCTAGCGGGGGGCACCTACGAGCAGTACTTC. It yields the protein CASSFLAGGTYEQYF.

This clone was observed a single time. The chain employs TRBV9 and TRBJ2-3, with D possibly TRBD1 on 5 matching bases. The CDR3 sequence is 17 residues long. CDR1 is SGDLS, CDR2 YYNGEE, per germline. Trimming stripped 3 bases from V and 3 bases from J, with 20 bases between. The DNA for the CDR3 is TGTGCCAGCAGCGCGAGCTATGGCAGGGTAGGAACAGATACGCAGTATTTT. Amino acid sequence: CASSASYGRVGTDTQYF.

The chain joins TRBV19 to TRBJ1-5; D perhaps matches TRBD1 (5 bases). V shed 3 bases and J shed 5 bases, with 8 bases lying between them. CDR1 is LNHDA and CDR2 is SQIVND in the germline V gene (reference sequence). This CDR3 has 13 residues. The CDR3 sequence: CASSMGRHQPQHF. Written as DNA, the CDR3 is TGTGCCAGTAGTATGGGGCGACATCAGCCCCAGCATTTT.

The gene calls are TRBV7-2 and TRBJ2-5; tentative D call: TRBD1 (6 bases). V lost 1 base to trimming and J lost 9 bases, with 9 bases between them. Germline-derived CDR1 and CDR2 are SGHTA and FQGNSA. The CDR3 is made up of 12 amino acids. The CDR3 here is CASSLEYRAQYF. DNA of the CDR3: TGTGCCAGCAGCTTAGAGTACAGGGCCCAGTACTTC.

V is TRBV7-8 and J is TRBJ1-4, with D hard to call. This CDR3 spans 13 amino acids. Trimming took off 5 bases at V and 12 bases at J, with 16 bases between the two ends. CDR1 is SGHVS, CDR2 FQNEAQ, per germline. The CDR3 sequence: CASSLSDGAELFF. Written as DNA, the CDR3 is TGTGCCAGCAGCCTTTCCGACGGTGCGGAACTGTTTTTT.

The chain combines TRBV5-6 with TRBJ1-2; D gene unclear. The CDR3 has 15 residues. The germline V gene encodes CDR1 SGHDT and CDR2 YYEEEE. With 2 bases removed from V and 1 base from J, the gap between germline ends came to 12 bases. For the CDR3, the DNA is TGTGCCAGCAGCTTAGAAGGAGGAGGTAACTATGGCTACACCTTC. It yields the protein CASSLEGGGNYGYTF.

As to this clone: Germline is not matched at one junction end, which may reflect a read error. The chain has TRBV20-1 and TRBJ1-1; D might be TRBD1 (6 bases). The CDR3 runs 11 residues. CDR1 is DFQATT, CDR2 SNEGSKA, per germline (reference sequence). The CDR3, as DNA: TGCAGTGCAAGAGGGGGAGGAGAAGCTTTCTTT. Its protein is CSARGGGEAFF.

The chain joins TRBV3-1 (or the pseudogene TRBV3-2) to TRBJ2-2, with 8 bases aligning to TRBD2. The CDR3 contains 16 residues. V was pared by 4 bases and J by 5 bases, with 9 bases of the junction left unmatched. Per the germline V gene, CDR1 is LGHDT and CDR2 is YNNKEL (reference sequence). The DNA of the CDR3 is TGTGCCAGCAGCCCTACCGGGACTAGAAATACCGGGGAGCTGTTTTTT. Its translation is CASSPTGTRNTGELFF.

The rearrangement joins TRBV21-1 to TRBJ1-2. TRBV21-1 is a known pseudogene. The length of the CDR3 is 17 residues. Written as DNA, the CDR3 is TGTGCCAGCCGGAGGTATCACGGAACGGGGGAGGCCTATGGCTACACCTTC. Protein product: CASRRYHGTGEAYGYTF.

The chain uses TRBV4-3 and TRBJ1-1; TRBD1 aligns across 8 bases. The CDR3 is 14 residues long. V dropped 0 bases and J dropped 7; count of bases not matched to a gene: 4. The germline V gene encodes CDR1 LGHNA and CDR2 YSLEER. CDR3 nucleotide sequence: TGCGCCAGCAGCCAAGACGAAGGGACAGGTGAAGCTTTCTTT. Its protein is CASSQDEGTGEAFF.

This sequence joins TRBV9 and TRBJ2-5; 9 nucleotides line up with TRBD1. Germline V gives CDR1 SGDLS, CDR2 YYNGEE. V gave up 4 bases and J gave up 4 bases; unmatched junction bases: 5. CDR3 size: 14 residues. CDR3 residues: CASSPGQGGETQYF. CDR3 bases: TGTGCCAGCAGCCCGGGACAGGGAGGAGAGACCCAGTACTTC.

This rearrangement joins TRBV19 to TRBJ2-7; perhaps TRBD2 as D (5 bases). The ends were cut back, 3 bases at V and 3 bases at J, with 18 bases in the middle. This CDR3 comprises 16 residues. Germline lookup yields CDR1 LNHDA and CDR2 SQIVND (reference sequence). As DNA, the CDR3 is TGTGCCAGTAGTATTTTAGCAGCGGCCGGTAACTACGAGCAGTACTTC. This encodes CASSILAAAGNYEQYF.

In its sample, this clone was seen a few times. The genes are TRBV5-4 and TRBJ2-3; 12 bases map to TRBD2. The CDR3 contains 17 residues. Trimming cost V 4 bases and J 2 bases; bases outside gene matches: 8. Germline V gene data show CDR1 as SGHNT and CDR2 as YYREEE (reference sequence). CDR3 coding DNA: TGTGCCAGCAGCCACGGACTAGCGGGGCTTATCACAGATACGCAGTATTTT. It translates to CASSHGLAGLITDTQYF.